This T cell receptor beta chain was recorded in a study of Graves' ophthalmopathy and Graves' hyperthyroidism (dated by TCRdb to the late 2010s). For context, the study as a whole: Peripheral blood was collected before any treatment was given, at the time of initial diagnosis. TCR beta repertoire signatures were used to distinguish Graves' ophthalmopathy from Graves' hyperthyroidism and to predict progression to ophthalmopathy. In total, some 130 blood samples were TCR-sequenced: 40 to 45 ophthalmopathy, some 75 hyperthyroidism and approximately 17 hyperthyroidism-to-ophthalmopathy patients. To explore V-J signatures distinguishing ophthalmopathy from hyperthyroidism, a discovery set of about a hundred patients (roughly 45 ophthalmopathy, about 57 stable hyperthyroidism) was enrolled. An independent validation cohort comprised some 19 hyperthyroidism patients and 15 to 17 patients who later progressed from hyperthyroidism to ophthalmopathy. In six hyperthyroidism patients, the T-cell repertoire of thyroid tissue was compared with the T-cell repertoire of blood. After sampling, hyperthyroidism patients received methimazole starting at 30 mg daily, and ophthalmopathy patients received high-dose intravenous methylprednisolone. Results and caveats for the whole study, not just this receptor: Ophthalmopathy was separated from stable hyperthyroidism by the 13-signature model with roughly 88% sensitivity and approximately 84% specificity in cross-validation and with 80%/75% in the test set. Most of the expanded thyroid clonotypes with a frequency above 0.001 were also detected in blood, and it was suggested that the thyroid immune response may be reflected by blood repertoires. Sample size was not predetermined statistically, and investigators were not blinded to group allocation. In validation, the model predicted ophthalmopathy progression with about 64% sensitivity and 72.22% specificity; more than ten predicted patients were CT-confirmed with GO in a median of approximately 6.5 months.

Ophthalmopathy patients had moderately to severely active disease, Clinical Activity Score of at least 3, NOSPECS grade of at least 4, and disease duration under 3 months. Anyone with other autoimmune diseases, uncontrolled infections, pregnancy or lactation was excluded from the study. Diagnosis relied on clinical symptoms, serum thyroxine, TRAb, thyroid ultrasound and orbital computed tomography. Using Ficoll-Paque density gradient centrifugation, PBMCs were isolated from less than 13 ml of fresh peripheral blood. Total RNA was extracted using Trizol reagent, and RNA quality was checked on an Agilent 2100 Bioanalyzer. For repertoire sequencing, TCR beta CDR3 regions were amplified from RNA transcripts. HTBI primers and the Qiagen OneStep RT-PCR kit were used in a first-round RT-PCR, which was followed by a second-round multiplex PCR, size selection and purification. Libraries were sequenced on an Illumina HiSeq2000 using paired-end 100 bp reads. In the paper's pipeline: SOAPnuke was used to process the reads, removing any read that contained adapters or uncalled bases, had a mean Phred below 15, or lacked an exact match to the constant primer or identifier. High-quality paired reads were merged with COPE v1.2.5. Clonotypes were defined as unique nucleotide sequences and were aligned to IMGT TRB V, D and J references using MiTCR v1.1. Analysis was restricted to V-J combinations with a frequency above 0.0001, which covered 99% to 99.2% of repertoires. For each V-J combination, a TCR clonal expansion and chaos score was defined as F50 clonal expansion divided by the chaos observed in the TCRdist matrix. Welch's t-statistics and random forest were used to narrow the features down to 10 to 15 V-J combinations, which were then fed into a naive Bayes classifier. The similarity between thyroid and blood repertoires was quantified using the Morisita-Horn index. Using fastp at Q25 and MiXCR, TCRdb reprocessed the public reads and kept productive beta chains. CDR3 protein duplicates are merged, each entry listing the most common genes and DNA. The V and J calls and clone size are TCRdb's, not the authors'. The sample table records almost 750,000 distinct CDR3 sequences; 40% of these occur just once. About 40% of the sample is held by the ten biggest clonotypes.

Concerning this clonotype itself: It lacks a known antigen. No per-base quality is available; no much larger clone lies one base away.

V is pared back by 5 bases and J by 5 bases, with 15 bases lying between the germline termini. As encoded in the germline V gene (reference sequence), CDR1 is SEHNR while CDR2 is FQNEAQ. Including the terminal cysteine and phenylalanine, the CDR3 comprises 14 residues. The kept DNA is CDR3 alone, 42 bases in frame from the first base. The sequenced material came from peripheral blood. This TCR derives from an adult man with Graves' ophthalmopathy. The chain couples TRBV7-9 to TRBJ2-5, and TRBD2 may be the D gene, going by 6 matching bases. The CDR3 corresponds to CASSQDPGAETQYF. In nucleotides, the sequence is TGTGCCAGCAGCCAGGACCCGGGAGCCGAGACCCAGTACTTC.